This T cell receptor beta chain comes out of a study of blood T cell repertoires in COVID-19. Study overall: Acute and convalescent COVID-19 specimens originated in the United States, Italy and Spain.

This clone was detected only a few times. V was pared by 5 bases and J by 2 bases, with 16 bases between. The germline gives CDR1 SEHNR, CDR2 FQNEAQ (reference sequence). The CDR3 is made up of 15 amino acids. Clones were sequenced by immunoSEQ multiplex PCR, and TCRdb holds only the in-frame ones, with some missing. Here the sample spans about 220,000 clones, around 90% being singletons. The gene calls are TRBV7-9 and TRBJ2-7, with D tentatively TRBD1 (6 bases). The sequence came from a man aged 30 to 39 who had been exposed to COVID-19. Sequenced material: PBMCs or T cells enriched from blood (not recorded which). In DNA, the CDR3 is TGTGCCAGCAGCCCGCAAGGACAGCGCCCCTACGAGCAGTACTTC. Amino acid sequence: CASSPQGQRPYEQYF.